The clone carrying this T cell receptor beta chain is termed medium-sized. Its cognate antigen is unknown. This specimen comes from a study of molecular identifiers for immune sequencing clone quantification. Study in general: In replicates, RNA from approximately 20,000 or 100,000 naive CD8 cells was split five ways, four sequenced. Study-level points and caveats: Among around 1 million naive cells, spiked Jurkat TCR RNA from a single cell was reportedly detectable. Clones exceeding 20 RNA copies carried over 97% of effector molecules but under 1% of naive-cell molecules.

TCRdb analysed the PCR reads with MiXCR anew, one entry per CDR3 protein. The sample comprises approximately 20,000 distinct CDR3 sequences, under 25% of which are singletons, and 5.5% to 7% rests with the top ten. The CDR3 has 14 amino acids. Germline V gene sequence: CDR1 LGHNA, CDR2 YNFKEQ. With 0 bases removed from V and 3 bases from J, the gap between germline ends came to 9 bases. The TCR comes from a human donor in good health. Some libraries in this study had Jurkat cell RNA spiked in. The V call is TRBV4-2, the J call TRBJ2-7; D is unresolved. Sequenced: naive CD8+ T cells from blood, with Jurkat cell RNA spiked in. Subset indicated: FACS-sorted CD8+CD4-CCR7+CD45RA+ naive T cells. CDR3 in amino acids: CASSQDRGVYEQYF. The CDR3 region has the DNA TGTGCCAGCAGCCAAGATCGCGGCGTCTACGAGCAGTACTTC.